This paragraph covers one T cell receptor (beta chain) sequence. This clone's antigen is unknown. No base quality information exists; no much larger clone differs at one position. This sample was included in a study of T cells after yellow fever vaccination (dated by TCRdb to about 2019). Turning to the overall study: The SMART-Seq v4 Ultra Low Input RNA kit was used to prepare libraries from fractions with low cell numbers. To track T-cell clones before and after primary and booster YFV17D yellow fever vaccination, bulk TCR alpha and beta repertoires were sequenced longitudinally. Two healthy male donors, one aged 18 to 29 and one aged 30 to 40 years, made up the cohort. Bulk PBMC replicates and cell subsets were isolated from blood drawn at multiple timepoints before and after both primary and secondary immunization. Results the study describes overall, beyond this receptor: Because the study included only a couple of donors, the extent to which the findings can be generalized is limited. The secondary T-cell response was weaker than the primary response but faster, peaking on day 5 instead of day 15. Most clones expanded after primary vaccination (almost 98% of CD4 and 88% of CD8) were re-detected after the booster, suggesting that broad memory maintenance occurred. A small fraction of clonotypes appeared in both the CD4 and CD8 compartments, likely as a result of convergent recombination. FACS-sorted repertoires could contain abundant contaminating clonotypes from the bulk population, so computational filtering was required.

The sample's treatment or condition label, decoded: live attenuated yellow fever vaccine strain. Two biological replicates of bulk PBMCs were collected at each blood-draw timepoint. PBMCs were isolated from peripheral blood using a standard Ficoll-Paque protocol. TriZol was used to extract RNA from bulk PBMCs, CD4 and CD8 fractions, and dextramer-positive and dextramer-negative fractions. Synthesis of TCR cDNA relied on 5'RACE template switching, a step that introduced a universal primer site along with unique molecular identifiers. Priming of cDNA synthesis was performed from both the TCR alpha and TCR beta constant segments. Library amplification involved two PCR steps, and the second step added sample barcodes and sequencing adapters. Sequencing of libraries was done on Illumina HiSeq 2500 (2x100 bp) or NovaSeq (2x150 bp). In the original analysis: MIGEC handled demultiplexing of reads and collapsing into UMI consensus sequences, while MiXCR performed V(D)J alignment. Clonotypes responding to the vaccine were identified with edgeR on replicate PBMC samples, with the criteria of FDR below 0.01 and a log2 fold change above 5 up to day 15. Each bulk clonotype was labeled CD4 or CD8 based on which sequenced repertoire, CD4 or CD8, contained the clonotype at higher abundance. TCRdb cleaned the public reads at Q25 with fastp, built clones with MiXCR and kept in-frame beta chains. Each CDR3 protein gets just one entry, which takes the most common genes and DNA from the rows behind it. The V and J calls were determined by TCRdb, not by the authors. For this sample there are fewer than 450,000 distinct CDR3 sequences; around a tenth appear just once. The top ten hold roughly a sixth of the sample.

This clonotype originated in a man aged 18 to 35 who received the YFV17D yellow fever vaccine. Sample: PBMCs, taken on the day of the first yellow fever vaccination.

The CDR3 here reads CSARGTGEPLHF. The DNA is TGCAGTGCTAGGGGAACAGGGGAACCCCTCCACTTT. Recombination connected TRBV20-1 to TRBJ1-6, with 7 central nucleotides matching TRBD1. The CDR3 has 12 amino acids, counting the end cysteine and phenylalanine. Only the CDR3 portion is preserved as DNA: 36 bases, with reading frame beginning at the first base. The germline V gene encodes CDR1 DFQATT and CDR2 SNEGSKA (reference sequence). The V end gives up 3 bases and the J end 12 bases, leaving 5 bases in the junction not matched to a gene.